The 14 T cell receptor beta chains in this list originate from one sample, sequenced in a study of T-cell memory formation after mild COVID-19. TCRdb reanalysed the 5' RACE reads using MiXCR and keeps one entry per CDR3 protein. Counted here are 380,000 or so distinct CDR3 sequences, roughly 13% occurring once; the ten biggest clones make up about a fifth. Material for sequencing was PBMCs or a T cell subset sorted from them (not recorded which). These receptors were taken from a man in his late teens or twenties who had mild COVID-19 (a few samples of this study predate the infection). Cell type and time point are not known.

This clonotype was picked up a small number of times. This chain links TRBV6-2 or TRBV6-3 with TRBJ1-2; D unclear. V lost 2 bases to trimming and J lost 6 bases, with 7 bases between them. Germline V CDR1 and CDR2: MNHEY, SVGEGT. The CDR3 has 12 residues. CDR3 DNA: TGTGCCAGCAGTTACCCCGAGCATGGCTACACCTTC. Residues: CASSYPEHGYTF.

This clonotype has more than one count but fewer than ten. The chain couples TRBV2 to TRBJ1-2; D is undetermined. Germline CDR1 SNHLY, CDR2 FYNNEI. The CDR3 sequence is 11 residues long. Trimming cost V 6 bases and J 7 bases, with 9 bases left between them. CDR3 bases: TGTGCCAGCAGCGGAGGTCGTGGCTACACCTTC. Its translation: CASSGGRGYTF.

The gene calls are TRBV9 and TRBJ2-3; D possibly corresponds to TRBD2 (5 bases). Trimming removed 2 bases at V and 4 bases at J, with 8 bases between. The CDR3 extends over 13 amino acids. Germline V gives CDR1 SGDLS, CDR2 YYNGEE. The CDR3 region has the DNA TGTGCCAGCAGCGTCGAGGGCCCAGATACGCAGTATTTT. Translating it yields CASSVEGPDTQYF.

In this sample, this clonotype turned up a few times. J is TRBJ2-7 and V is TRBV29-1; D remains unclear. V was clipped by 1 base and J by 3 bases, with 7 bases between them. The germline CDR1 and CDR2 sequences are SQVTM and ANQGSEA. The CDR3 contains 12 residues. Here the CDR3 DNA reads TGCAGCGTTGAAGGTAGGGACTACGAGCAGTACTTC. Translating it yields CSVEGRDYEQYF.

The genes are TRBV4-3 and TRBJ2-3, with a possible D match to TRBD1 (6 bases). V was clipped by 4 bases and J by 10 bases, with 15 bases between them. CDR1 is LGHNA and CDR2 is YSLEER in the germline V gene. CDR3 length: 13 amino acids. CDR3 in DNA: TGCGCCAGCAGCCGGACGGTGGACAGTGCGCAGTATTTT. It codes for CASSRTVDSAQYF.

Points on this clonotype: This could be a read error, since a much larger clone is one nucleotide away. The V and J genes are TRBV6-5 and TRBJ1-2; 10 bases agree with TRBD1. Germline V gene sequence: CDR1 MNHEY, CDR2 SVGAGI. The CDR3 length is 13 residues. The J segment lost 7 bases and the V segment lost 1 base, leaving 0 bases of the junction unmatched. DNA for the CDR3: TGTGCCAGCAGTTACTGGACAGGGGGTGGCTACACCTTC. Translating it yields CASSYWTGGGYTF.

This clonotype was seen more than once but under ten times. The rearrangement links TRBV3-1 to TRBJ1-2; TRBD1 agrees at 9 bases. Germline trimming cut 4 bases from V and 8 bases from J; bases unmatched to any gene: 11. Germline assignment: CDR1 LGHDT and CDR2 YNNKEL (reference sequence). CDR3 length equals 15 residues. The CDR3 sequence is CASSPNGQGSSGYTF. The CDR3 nucleotides are TGTGCCAGCAGCCCCAACGGACAGGGGTCGTCGGGCTACACCTTC. Supplemented by reference TRBV3-1 and TRBJ1-2, the full variable domain reads DTAVSQTPKYLVTQMGNDKSIKCEQNLGHDTMYWYKQDSKKFLKIMFSYNNKELIINETVPNRFSPKSPDKAHLNLHINSLELGDSAVYFCASSPNGQGSSGYTFGSGTRLTVV.

V usage is TRBV12-3 or TRBV12-4 and J usage is TRBJ2-5; 7 bases agree with TRBD2. The CDR3 has 13 amino acids. The J segment lost 5 bases and the V segment lost 7 bases, leaving 7 bases of the junction unmatched. CDR3: CASKWGRVETQYF. The CDR3 DNA follows: TGTGCCAGCAAATGGGGGAGGGTGGAGACCCAGTACTTC.

This clonotype was seen repeatedly, ten times or more. The V gene is TRBV5-1, the J gene TRBJ2-7, with D perhaps being TRBD1 or TRBD2 (5 bases each). Trimming stripped 1 base from V and 6 bases from J, with 14 bases between. The CDR3 length is 14 residues. Germline assignment: CDR1 SGHRS and CDR2 YFSETQ. The CDR3 DNA sequence: TGCGCCAGCAGCTTGTCAGGGACCTTAGGCGAGCAGTACGTC. This sequence encodes CASSLSGTLGEQYV.

This clonotype has a handful of counts. A read error may explain this, as a much larger clone is one base away. This chain uses TRBV5-1 with TRBJ2-1; D is unclear. CDR1 SGHRS and CDR2 YFSETQ come from the germline V gene. CDR3 size: 13 residues. Trimming removed 3 bases from V and 4 bases from J, with 8 bases in between. CDR3 coding DNA: TGCGCCAGCAGCTCGGACGGGTACAATGAGCAGTTCTTC. Its protein is CASSSDGYNEQFF.

The CDR3 loop reads CSVFPSKANYGYTF. CDR3 DNA: TGCAGCGTTTTCCCATCCAAGGCTAACTATGGCTACACCTTC. This chain joins TRBV29-1 and TRBJ1-2, with D hard to call. The V end was cut by 5 bases, the J end by 0 bases, with 13 bases between. CDR3 length: 14 residues. Germline assignment: CDR1 SQVTM and CDR2 ANQGSEA.

The chain joins TRBV7-2 to TRBJ1-2; D is perhaps TRBD1 (5 bases). Germline V lookup: CDR1 SGHTA, CDR2 FQGNSA. Trimming shortened V by 5 bases and J by 0 bases, and 13 bases separated the two germline ends. CDR3 length equals 15 residues. Written as DNA, the CDR3 is TGTGCCAGCAGCCTCGGGGGGGAGGCTAACTATGGCTACACCTTC. Residues: CASSLGGEANYGYTF.

V is TRBV7-8 and J is TRBJ1-1; the match to TRBD1 covers 10 bases. The germline CDR1 and CDR2 sequences are SGHVS and FQNEAQ. The CDR3 is 16 amino acids. J gave up 5 bases and V 1 base, and 7 bases lay outside the gene matches. CDR3 loop: CASSLEGWTGGTEAFF. CDR3 in DNA: TGTGCCAGCAGCTTAGAGGGCTGGACAGGGGGAACTGAAGCTTTCTTT.

The rearrangement uses TRBV18 and TRBJ1-5; no definite D call. The CDR3 sequence is 14 residues long. The germline V and J ends were trimmed by 6 bases and 3 bases, with 12 bases remaining between them. The V gene's germline CDR1 is KGHSH and CDR2 LQKENI. This CDR3 is CASSPTASNQPQHF. Written as DNA, the CDR3 is TGTGCCAGCTCCCCAACTGCCTCCAATCAGCCCCAGCATTTT.